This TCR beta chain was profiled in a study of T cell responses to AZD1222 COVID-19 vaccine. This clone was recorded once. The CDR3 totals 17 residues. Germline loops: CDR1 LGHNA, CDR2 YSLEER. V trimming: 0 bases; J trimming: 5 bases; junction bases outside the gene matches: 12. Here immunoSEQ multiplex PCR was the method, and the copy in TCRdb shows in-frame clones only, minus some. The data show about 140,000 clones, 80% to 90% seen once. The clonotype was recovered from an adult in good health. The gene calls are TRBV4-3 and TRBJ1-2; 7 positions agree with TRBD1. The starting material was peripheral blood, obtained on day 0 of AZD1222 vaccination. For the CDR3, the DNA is TGCGCCAGCAGCCAAGAGCCATCGACAGGGAAGGGATATGGCTACACCTTC. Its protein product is CASSQEPSTGKGYGYTF.